Each of the 27 T cell receptor beta chains below was sequenced from the same sample in a study of blood T cell repertoires in COVID-19. The method was immunoSEQ multiplex PCR; TCRdb's version includes in-frame clones alone and lacks a portion of them. The table includes around 250,000 clones, 83% detected once. Sequencing used peripheral blood. These receptors were collected from a man aged 35 to 55 with active or convalescent COVID-19.

The chain combines TRBV30 with TRBJ1-2; D is unclear. The CDR3 is made up of 11 amino acids. Looked up from germline, CDR1 is GTSNPN and CDR2 is SVGIG (reference sequence). Between the trimmed V and J ends, which lost 4 bases and 8 bases, there was a span of 11 bases. This chain's CDR3 is CAWMGFFGYTF. The CDR3 nucleotides are TGTGCCTGGATGGGCTTCTTCGGCTACACCTTC.

The chain carries TRBV19 and TRBJ1-5, with TRBD1 as a possible D gene (5 bases). This CDR3 contains 15 residues. The germline V gene has CDR1 LNHDA and CDR2 SQIVND (reference sequence). CDR3 residues: CGAAAGSFINQPQHF. CDR3 DNA: TGTGGGGCCGCGGCAGGGTCCTTTATCAATCAGCCCCAGCATTTT. The full variable domain, its missing parts supplied by reference TRBV19 and TRBJ1-5, is DGGITQSPKYLFRKEGQNVTLSCEQNLNHDAMYWYRQDPGQGLRLIYYSQIVNDFQKGDIAEGYSVSREKKESFPLTVTSAQKNPTAFYLCGAAAGSFINQPQHFGDGTRLSIL.

The chain employs TRBV30 and TRBJ2-3; maybe TRBD1 (6 bases). CDR1 is GTSNPN, CDR2 SVGIG, per germline (reference sequence). The CDR3 spans 16 residues. V lost 2 bases and J 4 bases, leaving 19 bases between the germline ends. The CDR3 loop reads CAWSPAGGAKSDTQYF. The CDR3 DNA reads TGTGCCTGGAGTCCCGCTGGGGGCGCGAAGTCAGATACGCAGTATTTT.

This sequence joins TRBV2 and TRBJ1-1; 10 positions match TRBD1. Germline V gives CDR1 SNHLY, CDR2 FYNNEI. The CDR3 has 13 residues. The V segment lost 4 bases and the J segment 6 bases; nucleotides outside the gene matches: 2. CDR3 sequence reads: CASSGTGGAEAFF. The CDR3 DNA reads as TGTGCCAGCAGTGGGACAGGGGGGGCTGAAGCTTTCTTT. The entire variable domain, with the rest obtained from reference TRBV2 and TRBJ1-1, is as follows: EPEVTQTPSHQVTQMGQEVILRCVPISNHLYFYWYRQILGQKVEFLVSFYNNEISEKSEIFDDQFSVERPDGSNFTLKIRSTKLEDSAMYFCASSGTGGAEAFFGQGTRLTVV.

The chain employs TRBV6-5 and TRBJ1-1; D call uncertain. The CDR3 contains 13 residues. In germline, CDR1 is MNHEY, CDR2 SVGAGI. V lost 7 bases, J lost 3 bases, and 12 bases lay in between. DNA for the CDR3: TGTGCCAGCATATCCCCTCCGGACACTGAAGCTTTCTTT. Translation: CASISPPDTEAFF.

This sequence joins TRBV18 and TRBJ2-3, with a weak D call TRBD2 (5 bases). From germline, CDR1 is KGHSH and CDR2 LQKENI. Trimming cost V 10 bases and J 2 bases, with 13 bases left between them. This CDR3 has 13 amino acids. CDR3 amino acids: CATSRGHTDTQYF. DNA for the CDR3: TGTGCCACTTCCCGCGGGCACACAGATACGCAGTATTTT.

The rearrangement links TRBV30 to TRBJ2-1, with TRBD1 as a possible D gene (5 bases). This CDR3 is 14 amino acids long. V was shortened by 3 bases and J by 8 bases, with 17 bases between the two germline ends. Germline loops: CDR1 GTSNPN, CDR2 SVGIG (reference sequence). The CDR3 loop is CAWSESLPRDEQFF. The DNA of the CDR3 is TGTGCCTGGAGCGAGTCCCTCCCCAGGGATGAGCAGTTCTTC.

This clone was observed a single time. This chain connects TRBV2 to TRBJ1-2; TRBD1 agrees at 7 bases. The CDR3 is 14 amino acids. Germline V gene data show CDR1 as SNHLY and CDR2 as FYNNEI. Trimming at V came to 2 bases and at J to 1 base, leaving 1 base not matched to a gene. As DNA, the CDR3 is TGTGCCAGCAGTGAACAGGGGGGTAACTATGGCTACACCTTC. Its translation: CASSEQGGNYGYTF.

V usage is TRBV18 and J usage is TRBJ1-1; maybe TRBD1 (6 bases). The CDR3 runs 12 residues. Germline V CDR1 and CDR2: KGHSH, LQKENI. Trimming stripped 5 bases from V and 5 bases from J, with 9 bases between. The CDR3 nucleotides are TGTGCCAGCTCAGCGACAGGAACTGAAGCTTTCTTT. It encodes CASSATGTEAFF.

This clone was picked up one time. The chain links TRBV6-5 to TRBJ2-3; no reliable D call. Trimming cost V 0 bases and J 4 bases, with 11 bases left between them. Germline V CDR1 and CDR2: MNHEY, SVGAGI. The CDR3 is made up of 15 amino acids. The CDR3, as DNA: TGTGCCAGCAGTTACTCTAATAGTCCCGCAGATACGCAGTATTTT. Translating it yields CASSYSNSPADTQYF.

The chain couples TRBV27 to TRBJ2-7; D unclear. Germline CDR1 reads MNHEY; CDR2 reads SMNVEV (reference sequence). This CDR3 spans 13 amino acids. V was trimmed by 3 bases and J by 6 bases, leaving 12 bases between them. Written as DNA, the CDR3 is TGTGCCAGCAGTTTGTGGAGTTCGGGCGAGCAGTACTTC. This sequence encodes CASSLWSSGEQYF.

CDR3 sequence (DNA): TGTGCCACCAGTGCCCACGGGGGGCGAGGTGAAGCTTTCTTT. Protein product: CATSAHGGRGEAFF. V and J are TRBV24-1 and TRBJ1-1, with TRBD1 as a possible D gene (6 bases). Looked up from germline, CDR1 is KGHDR and CDR2 is SFDVKD. V was clipped by 5 bases and J by 7 bases, with 16 bases between them. This CDR3 has 14 amino acids.

The chain is built from TRBV19 and TRBJ1-2; 9 nucleotides line up with TRBD1. V lost 11 bases to trimming and J lost 6 bases; unmatched junction nucleotides: 7. This CDR3 spans 12 amino acids. The germline gives CDR1 LNHDA, CDR2 SQIVND (reference sequence). CDR3 residues: CAAVTGGDGYTF. The CDR3 bases are TGTGCCGCCGTAACAGGGGGCGATGGCTACACCTTC. Using reference TRBV19 and TRBJ1-2 for the parts outside the CDR3, the full variable domain is DGGITQSPKYLFRKEGQNVTLSCEQNLNHDAMYWYRQDPGQGLRLIYYSQIVNDFQKGDIAEGYSVSREKKESFPLTVTSAQKNPTAFYLCAAVTGGDGYTFGSGTRLTVV.

The chain has TRBV13 and TRBJ1-6; D is unresolved. The CDR3 covers 15 residues. Per germline, CDR1 PRHDT and CDR2 FYEKMQ (reference sequence). V lost 5 bases and J 7 bases, leaving 15 bases between the germline ends. CDR3 amino acids: CASSAKHSPNSPLHF. The CDR3 bases are TGTGCCAGCAGCGCCAAACACAGCCCCAATTCACCCCTCCACTTT.

The V and J genes are TRBV24-1 and TRBJ2-1, with D unresolved. The V end lost 3 bases, the J end lost 1 base, and 12 bases lay between the germline ends. The germline V gene has CDR1 KGHDR and CDR2 SFDVKD. This CDR3 spans 16 amino acids. The CDR3 here is CATSDNTANSYNEQFF. The DNA of the CDR3 is TGTGCCACCAGTGATAACACAGCTAATTCCTACAATGAGCAGTTCTTC.

The chain combines TRBV7-9 with TRBJ1-2; D not certain. This CDR3 is built from 11 residues. With 3 bases removed from V and 8 bases from J, the gap between germline ends came to 7 bases. Germline V lookup: CDR1 SEHNR, CDR2 FQNEAQ (reference sequence). The CDR3 DNA follows: TGTGCCAGCAGCTTTGCGGGGGGCTACACCTTC. The encoded protein is CASSFAGGYTF.

The chain carries TRBV18 and TRBJ2-2; 7 bases align to TRBD2. This CDR3 is built from 15 residues. Germline V CDR1 and CDR2: KGHSH, LQKENI. V was pared by 4 bases and J by 6 bases, with 8 bases of the junction left unmatched. The CDR3 spells CASSQPGLKAGELFF. Written as DNA, the CDR3 is TGTGCCAGCTCACAGCCGGGACTAAAGGCCGGGGAGCTGTTTTTT.

The chain couples TRBV5-3 to TRBJ2-2, with 14 bases fitting TRBD2. Being an ORF, TRBV5-3 has a function that is uncertain. Germline trimming cut 3 bases from V and 3 bases from J; bases unmatched to any gene: 1. This CDR3 spans 16 amino acids. CDR3 sequence (DNA): TGTGCCAGAAGCTCGACTAGCGGGGGGGACACCGGGGAGCTGTTTTTT. Protein product: CARSSTSGGDTGELFF.

The chain joins TRBV19 to TRBJ1-3; weak D call: TRBD1 (5 bases). Between the trimmed V and J ends, which lost 5 bases and 0 bases, there was a span of 14 bases. Germline V gene data show CDR1 as LNHDA and CDR2 as SQIVND (reference sequence). The CDR3 contains 16 residues. CDR3 nucleotides: TGTGCCAGTAGTCAGCAACAGGCTCGCTCTGGAAACACCATATATTTT. Its protein is CASSQQQARSGNTIYF.

The chain carries TRBV6-5 and TRBJ1-1; tentatively, D is TRBD1 (5 bases). The CDR3 contains 12 residues. CDR1 is MNHEY, CDR2 SVGAGI, per germline. Trimming pared 11 bases from V and 5 bases from J, leaving 15 bases between. CDR3 amino acids: CAGGEVKTEAFF. In DNA form, the CDR3 reads TGTGCCGGAGGGGAGGTAAAGACTGAAGCTTTCTTT.

V usage is TRBV7-2 and J usage is TRBJ2-3; 13 nucleotides agree with TRBD2. The CDR3 has 15 residues. CDR1 and CDR2 (germline): SGHTA, FQGNSA. The trim removed 5 bases at V and 1 base at J, leaving 0 bases unmatched. The CDR3 DNA sequence: TGTGCCAGCAGCGGACTAGCGGGGGGCACAGATACGCAGTATTTT. This gives the protein CASSGLAGGTDTQYF.

The chain employs TRBV7-8 and TRBJ1-1; 12 nucleotides align to TRBD1. CDR1 and CDR2 from the germline V gene are SGHVS and FQNEAQ. V shed 5 bases, J shed 10 bases, and the junction held 14 bases outside the gene matches. This CDR3 contains 16 residues. Here the CDR3 reads CASSDRPGQGAPGAFF. DNA for the CDR3: TGTGCCAGCAGCGACCGACCGGGACAGGGGGCCCCTGGAGCTTTCTTT.

The gene calls are TRBV3-1 (or the pseudogene TRBV3-2) and TRBJ2-5; tentative D call: TRBD1 (6 bases). V shed 5 bases and J shed 0 bases, with 10 bases lying between them. This CDR3 region has 14 residues. Germline V gene sequence: CDR1 LGHDT, CDR2 YNNKEL (reference sequence). The CDR3: CASSIRQDQETQYF. Here the CDR3 DNA reads TGTGCCAGCAGCATTCGACAGGACCAAGAGACCCAGTACTTC.

This chain links TRBV19 with TRBJ1-1; D gene uncertain. CDR3 length: 16 residues. The germline gives CDR1 LNHDA, CDR2 SQIVND (reference sequence). V dropped 4 bases and J dropped 0 bases, with 15 bases sitting between them. The CDR3 protein is CASSRRAGSLNTEAFF. In nucleotides, the CDR3 is TGTGCCAGTAGTAGACGGGCCGGGAGCCTGAACACTGAAGCTTTCTTT.

The V call is TRBV6-6, the J call TRBJ1-6; TRBD1 aligns across 8 bases. V shed 5 bases, J shed 0 bases, and the junction held 6 bases outside the gene matches. The CDR3 spans 17 residues. The germline V gene has CDR1 MNHNY and CDR2 SVGAGI (reference sequence). Written as DNA, the CDR3 is TGTGCCAGCAGTCCCACAGGGGGAAGCTCCTATAATTCACCCCTCCACTTT. Translated, it gives CASSPTGGSSYNSPLHF.

The CDR3 spells CATSDERQRGITDTQYF. The CDR3 DNA is TGTGCCACCAGTGATGAACGACAGCGGGGGATCACAGATACGCAGTATTTT. The rearrangement joins TRBV24-1 to TRBJ2-3, with 8 bases identical to TRBD2. The CDR3 has 17 residues. Germline lookup yields CDR1 KGHDR and CDR2 SFDVKD. Unmatched junction bases numbered 9, after V lost 3 bases and J lost 2 bases.

The CDR3 spells CASSQTGAGQPQHF. The CDR3 bases are TGTGCCAGCAGCCAGACAGGGGCAGGACAGCCCCAGCATTTT. The chain uses TRBV3-1 (or the pseudogene TRBV3-2) and TRBJ1-5; 8 bases fit TRBD1. The CDR3 totals 14 residues. Looked up from germline, CDR1 is LGHDT and CDR2 is YNNKEL (reference sequence). The J segment lost 7 bases and the V segment lost 3 bases, leaving 5 bases of the junction unmatched.